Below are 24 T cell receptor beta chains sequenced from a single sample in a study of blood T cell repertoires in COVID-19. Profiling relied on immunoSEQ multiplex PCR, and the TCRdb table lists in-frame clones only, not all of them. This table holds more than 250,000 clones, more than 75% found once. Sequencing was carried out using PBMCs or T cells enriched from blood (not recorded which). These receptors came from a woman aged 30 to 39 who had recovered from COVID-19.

The CDR3 is CASSRDFSSYEQYF. CDR3 nucleotide sequence: TGTGCCAGCAGCCGGGATTTCAGCTCCTACGAGCAGTACTTC. V and J are TRBV7-2 and TRBJ2-7; the D gene is possibly TRBD2 (5 bases). This CDR3 region has 14 residues. Trimming pared 5 bases from V and 0 bases from J, leaving 11 bases between. The germline gives CDR1 SGHTA, CDR2 FQGNSA.

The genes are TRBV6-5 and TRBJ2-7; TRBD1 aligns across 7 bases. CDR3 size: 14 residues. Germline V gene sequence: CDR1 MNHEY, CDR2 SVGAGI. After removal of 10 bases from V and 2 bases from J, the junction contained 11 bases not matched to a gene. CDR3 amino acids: CATPGTETTYEQYF. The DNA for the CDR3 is TGTGCCACGCCCGGGACAGAGACTACCTACGAGCAGTACTTC.

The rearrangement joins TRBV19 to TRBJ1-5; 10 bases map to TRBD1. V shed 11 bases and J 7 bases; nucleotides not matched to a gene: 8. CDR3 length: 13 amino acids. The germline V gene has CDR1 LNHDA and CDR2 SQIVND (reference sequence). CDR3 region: CACRDRGGQPQHF. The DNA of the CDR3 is TGTGCCTGCCGGGACAGGGGCGGCCAGCCCCAGCATTTT. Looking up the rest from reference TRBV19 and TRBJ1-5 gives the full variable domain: DGGITQSPKYLFRKEGQNVTLSCEQNLNHDAMYWYRQDPGQGLRLIYYSQIVNDFQKGDIAEGYSVSREKKESFPLTVTSAQKNPTAFYLCACRDRGGQPQHFGDGTRLSIL.

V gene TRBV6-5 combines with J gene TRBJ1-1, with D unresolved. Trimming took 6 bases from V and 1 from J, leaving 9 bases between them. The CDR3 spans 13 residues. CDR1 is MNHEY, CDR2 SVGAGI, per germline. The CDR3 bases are TGTGCCAGCAGGAACGGGGAGAACACTGAAGCTTTCTTT. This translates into CASRNGENTEAFF.

The CDR3 region is CASKREGRPGELFF. The CDR3 DNA reads as TGTGCCAGCAAGAGAGAGGGAAGACCCGGGGAGCTGTTTTTT. The chain employs TRBV7-9 and TRBJ2-2; D perhaps matches TRBD2 (5 bases). The V end lost 7 bases, the J end lost 6 bases, and 15 bases lay between the germline ends. The CDR3 extends over 14 amino acids. Germline-derived CDR1 and CDR2 are SEHNR and FQNEAQ (reference sequence).

In DNA form, the CDR3 reads TGTGCCACCAGCATTAAGCGGGGGAGAGGCTACAATGAGCAGTTCTTC. It specifies CATSIKRGRGYNEQFF. The chain couples TRBV15 to TRBJ2-1; 8 bases are shared with TRBD2. Trimming removed 4 bases from V and 3 bases from J; junction bases left unmatched: 8. The CDR3 is 16 amino acids. The germline V gene has CDR1 LNHNV and CDR2 YYDKDF (reference sequence).

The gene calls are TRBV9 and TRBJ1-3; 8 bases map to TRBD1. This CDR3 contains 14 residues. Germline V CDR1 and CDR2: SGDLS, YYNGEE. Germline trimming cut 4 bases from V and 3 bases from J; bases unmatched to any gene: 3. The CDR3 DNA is TGTGCCAGCAGCACAGACAGGGGTGGAAACACCATATATTTT. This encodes CASSTDRGGNTIYF.

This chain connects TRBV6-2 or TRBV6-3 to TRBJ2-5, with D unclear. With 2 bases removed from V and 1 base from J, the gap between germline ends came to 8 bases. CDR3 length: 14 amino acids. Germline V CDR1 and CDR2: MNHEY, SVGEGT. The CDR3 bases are TGTGCCAGCAGTTACCCCGCCAGCCAAGAGACCCAGTACTTC. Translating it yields CASSYPASQETQYF.

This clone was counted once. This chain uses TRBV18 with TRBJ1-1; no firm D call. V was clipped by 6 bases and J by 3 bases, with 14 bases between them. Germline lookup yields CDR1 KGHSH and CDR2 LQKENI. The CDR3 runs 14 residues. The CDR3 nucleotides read TGTGCCAGCTCGGCCGGGGTACAGTACACTGAAGCTTTCTTT. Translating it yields CASSAGVQYTEAFF. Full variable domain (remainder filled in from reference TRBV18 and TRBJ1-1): NAGVMQNPRHLVRRRGQEARLRCSPMKGHSHVYWYRQLPEEGLKFMVYLQKENIIDESGMPKERFSAEFPKEGPSILRIQQVVRGDSAAYFCASSAGVQYTEAFFGQGTRLTVV.

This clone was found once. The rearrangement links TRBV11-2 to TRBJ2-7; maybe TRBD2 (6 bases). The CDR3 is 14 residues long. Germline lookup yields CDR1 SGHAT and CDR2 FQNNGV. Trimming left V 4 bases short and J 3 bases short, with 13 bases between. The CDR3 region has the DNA TGTGCCAGCAGCTCTACCCGGGACTTCTACGAGCAGTACTTC. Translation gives CASSSTRDFYEQYF.

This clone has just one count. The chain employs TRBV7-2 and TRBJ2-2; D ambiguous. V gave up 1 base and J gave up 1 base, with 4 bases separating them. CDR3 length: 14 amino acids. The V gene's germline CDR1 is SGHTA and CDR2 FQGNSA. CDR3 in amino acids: CASSLDRNTGELFF. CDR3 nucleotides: TGTGCCAGCAGCTTAGACAGGAACACCGGGGAGCTGTTTTTT.

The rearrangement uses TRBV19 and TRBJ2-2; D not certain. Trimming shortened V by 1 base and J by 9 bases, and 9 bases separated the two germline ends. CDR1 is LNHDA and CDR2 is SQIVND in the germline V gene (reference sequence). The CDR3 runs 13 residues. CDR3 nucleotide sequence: TGTGCCAGTAGTATAGGGCAGTTCAGGGAGCTGTTTTTT. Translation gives CASSIGQFRELFF.

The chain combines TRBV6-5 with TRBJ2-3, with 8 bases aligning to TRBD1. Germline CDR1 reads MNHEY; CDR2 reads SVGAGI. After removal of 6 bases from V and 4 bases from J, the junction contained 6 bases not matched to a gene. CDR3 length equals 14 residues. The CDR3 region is CASRPDRVADTQYF. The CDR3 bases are TGTGCCAGCAGACCGGACAGGGTGGCAGATACGCAGTATTTT.

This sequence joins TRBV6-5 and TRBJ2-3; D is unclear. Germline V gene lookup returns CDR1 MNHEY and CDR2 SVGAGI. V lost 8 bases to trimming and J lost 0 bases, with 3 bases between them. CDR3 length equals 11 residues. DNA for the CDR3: TGTGCCAGCCTTAGCACAGATACGCAGTATTTT. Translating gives CASLSTDTQYF.

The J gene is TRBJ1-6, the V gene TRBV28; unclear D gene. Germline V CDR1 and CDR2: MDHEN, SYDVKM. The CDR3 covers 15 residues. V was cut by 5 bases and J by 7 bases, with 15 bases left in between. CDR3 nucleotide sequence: TGTGCCAGCAGTAACAGTGTTGGTTGGAATTCACCCCTCCACTTT. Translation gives CASSNSVGWNSPLHF.

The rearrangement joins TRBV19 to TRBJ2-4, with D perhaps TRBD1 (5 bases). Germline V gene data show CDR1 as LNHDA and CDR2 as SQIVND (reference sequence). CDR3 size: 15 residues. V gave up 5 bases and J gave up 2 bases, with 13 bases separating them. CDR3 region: CASSDTGFPKNIQYF. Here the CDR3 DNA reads TGTGCCAGTAGTGATACAGGTTTTCCCAAAAACATTCAGTACTTC.

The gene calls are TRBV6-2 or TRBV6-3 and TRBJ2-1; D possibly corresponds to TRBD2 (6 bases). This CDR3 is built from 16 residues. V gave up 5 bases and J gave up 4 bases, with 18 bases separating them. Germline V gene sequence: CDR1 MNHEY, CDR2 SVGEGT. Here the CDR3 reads CASSRPLRGAYNEQFF. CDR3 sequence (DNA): TGTGCCAGCAGTCGACCCCTGCGGGGCGCATACAATGAGCAGTTCTTC.

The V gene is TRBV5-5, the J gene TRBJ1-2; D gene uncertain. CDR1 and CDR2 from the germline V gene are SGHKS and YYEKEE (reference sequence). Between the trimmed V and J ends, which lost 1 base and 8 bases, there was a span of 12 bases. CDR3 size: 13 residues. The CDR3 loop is CASSLREGRGYTF. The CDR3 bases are TGTGCCAGCAGCTTGCGGGAGGGTAGGGGCTACACCTTC.

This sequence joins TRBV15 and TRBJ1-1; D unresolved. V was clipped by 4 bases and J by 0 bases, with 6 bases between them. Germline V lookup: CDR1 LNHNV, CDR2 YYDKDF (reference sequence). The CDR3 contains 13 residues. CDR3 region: CATSTYMNTEAFF. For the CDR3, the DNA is TGTGCCACCAGCACTTACATGAACACTGAAGCTTTCTTT.

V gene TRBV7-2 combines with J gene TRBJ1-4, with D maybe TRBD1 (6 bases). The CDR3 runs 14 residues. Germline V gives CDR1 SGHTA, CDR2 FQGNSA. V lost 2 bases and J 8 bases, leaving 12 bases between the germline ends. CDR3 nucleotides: TGTGCCAGCAGCTTACAACAGGGAGTGGAAAAACTGTTTTTT. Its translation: CASSLQQGVEKLFF.

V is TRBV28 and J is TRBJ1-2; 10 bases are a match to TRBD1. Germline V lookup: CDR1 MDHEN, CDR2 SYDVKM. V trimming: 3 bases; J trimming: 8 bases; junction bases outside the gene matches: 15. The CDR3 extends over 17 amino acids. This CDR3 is CASSLRDRGWGYGGYTF. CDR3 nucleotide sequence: TGTGCCAGCAGTTTGCGGGACAGGGGATGGGGATATGGAGGCTACACCTTC.

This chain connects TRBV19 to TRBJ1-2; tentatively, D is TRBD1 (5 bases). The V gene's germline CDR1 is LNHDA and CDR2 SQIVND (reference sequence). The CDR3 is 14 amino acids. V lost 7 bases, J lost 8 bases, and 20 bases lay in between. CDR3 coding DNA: TGTGCCAGTACCCCTACGGCCAGGGCGGGAGGCTACACCTTC. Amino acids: CASTPTARAGGYTF.

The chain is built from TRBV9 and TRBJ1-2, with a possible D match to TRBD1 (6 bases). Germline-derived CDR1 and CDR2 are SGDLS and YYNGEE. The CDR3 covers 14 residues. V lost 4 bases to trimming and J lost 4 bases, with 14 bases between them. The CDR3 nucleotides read TGTGCCAGCAGCCCCCGGCAGGGGTCCTATGGCTACACCTTC. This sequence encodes CASSPRQGSYGYTF. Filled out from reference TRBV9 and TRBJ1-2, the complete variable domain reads DSGVTQTPKHLITATGQRVTLRCSPRSGDLSVYWYQQSLDQGLQFLIQYYNGEERAKGNILERFSAQQFPDLHSELNLSSLELGDSALYFCASSPRQGSYGYTFGSGTRLTVV.

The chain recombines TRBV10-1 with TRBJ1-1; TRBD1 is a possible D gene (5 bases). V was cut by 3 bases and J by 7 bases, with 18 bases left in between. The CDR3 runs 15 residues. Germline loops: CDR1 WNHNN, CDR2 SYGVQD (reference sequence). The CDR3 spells CASSDGRPGWNEAFF. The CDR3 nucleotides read TGCGCCAGCAGTGATGGTCGCCCAGGGTGGAATGAAGCTTTCTTT.